Listed here are 30 T cell receptor beta chains from one sample, sequenced in a study of T cell responses to AZD1222 COVID-19 vaccine. The protocol was immunoSEQ multiplex PCR, while the TCRdb copy is restricted to in-frame clones and leaves out a portion. The sample carries around 50,000 clones, roughly 86% recorded once. Sample: peripheral blood, taken on day 0 of AZD1222 vaccination. Source of these receptors: an adult in good health.

This clone has a handful of counts. The V call is TRBV4-1, the J call TRBJ1-1; 7 bases are a match to TRBD1. The CDR3 runs 19 residues. Trimming took 4 bases from V and 2 from J; bases not matched to a gene: 19. From germline, CDR1 is MGHRA and CDR2 YSYEKL. The CDR3 nucleotides are TGCGCCAGCAGCCTTATACAGCCAAAACAGGGGAGATCCAACACTGAAGCTTTCTTT. Translated: CASSLIQPKQGRSNTEAFF.

The V call is TRBV29-1, the J call TRBJ2-5; 8 bases match TRBD1. J lost 4 bases, V lost 6 bases, and 19 bases had no gene match. This CDR3 is 17 amino acids long. CDR1 is SQVTM, CDR2 ANQGSEA, per germline. For the CDR3, the DNA is TGCAGCGTCGGTGGCATACGTACAGGGGGTCAGGGAGAGACCCAGTACTTC. This translates into CSVGGIRTGGQGETQYF.

The genes are TRBV7-9 and TRBJ1-2, with 10 bases fitting TRBD1. V lost 5 bases and J lost 6; bases outside the gene matches: 9. From germline, CDR1 is SEHNR and CDR2 FQNEAQ (reference sequence). This CDR3 has 15 residues. This CDR3 reads CASSPHGTGEDGYTF. CDR3 nucleotides: TGTGCCAGCAGCCCCCACGGGACAGGGGAGGATGGCTACACCTTC.

The chain joins TRBV7-2 to TRBJ1-2; D perhaps matches TRBD1 (6 bases). Trimming removed 1 base at V and 8 bases at J, with 14 bases between. Germline V CDR1 and CDR2: SGHTA, FQGNSA. The CDR3 consists of 14 residues. CDR3 coding DNA: TGTGCCAGCAGCTTAGGTGGAGGGGGTCGAGGCTACACCTTC. Protein product: CASSLGGGGRGYTF.

This chain connects TRBV3-1 (or the pseudogene TRBV3-2) to TRBJ2-3, with 10 bases fitting TRBD2. CDR3 size: 19 residues. J gave up 2 bases and V 6 bases, and 17 bases lay outside the gene matches. Germline V CDR1 and CDR2: LGHDT, YNNKEL (reference sequence). CDR3 residues: CASSPGTSAYQEVTDTQYF. CDR3 in DNA: TGTGCCAGCAGTCCCGGGACTAGCGCATATCAAGAGGTCACAGATACGCAGTATTTT.

The chain carries TRBV20-1 and TRBJ2-3, with 14 bases that match TRBD2. The junction had 10 bases not matched to a gene; V was cut back by 3 bases and J by 8 bases. Germline V lookup: CDR1 DFQATT, CDR2 SNEGSKA (reference sequence). The CDR3 runs 16 residues. CDR3 sequence reads: CSASSQGLAGATTQYF. In nucleotides, the CDR3 is TGCAGTGCTAGTAGTCAGGGACTAGCGGGGGCAACTACGCAGTATTTT.

The chain employs TRBV9 and TRBJ2-7, with 8 bases that match TRBD1. There are 17 residues in the CDR3. Germline CDR1 SGDLS, CDR2 YYNGEE. J was trimmed by 7 bases and V by 0 bases; bases with no gene match: 15. This CDR3 is CASSVGLHGTGSSEQYF. The CDR3 coding sequence is TGTGCCAGCAGCGTAGGGTTGCACGGGACAGGAAGCTCGGAGCAGTACTTC. Full variable domain (remainder filled in from reference TRBV9 and TRBJ2-7): DSGVTQTPKHLITATGQRVTLRCSPRSGDLSVYWYQQSLDQGLQFLIQYYNGEERAKGNILERFSAQQFPDLHSELNLSSLELGDSALYFCASSVGLHGTGSSEQYFGPGTRLTVT.

The chain combines TRBV10-3 with TRBJ1-5; TRBD1 is a possible D gene (6 bases). This CDR3 comprises 13 residues. Germline V gene lookup returns CDR1 ENHRY and CDR2 SYGVKD. The V gene lost 11 bases and the J gene lost 3 bases, with 14 bases spanning the gap. The CDR3 DNA follows: TGTGCCTCAACTAGGGGGAACAATCAGCCCCAGCATTTT. Translation: CASTRGNNQPQHF.

The genes are TRBV5-4 and TRBJ1-1, with D unclear. The CDR3 length is 15 residues. The V and J ends lost 2 bases and 3 bases respectively, with 14 bases between them. Germline V gene sequence: CDR1 SGHNT, CDR2 YYREEE (reference sequence). CDR3 sequence: CASSFIGDGYTEAFF. The CDR3 coding sequence is TGTGCCAGCAGCTTTATTGGGGATGGGTACACTGAAGCTTTCTTT.

V is TRBV18 and J is TRBJ1-5; 8 bases map to TRBD1. Trimming took 2 bases from V and 11 from J; bases not matched to a gene: 14. This CDR3 has 16 residues. CDR1 is KGHSH and CDR2 is LQKENI in the germline V gene. DNA of the CDR3: TGTGCCAGCTCACCAACGGACAGGGAGGGAGCGGAGGCCCAGCATTTT. Translating gives CASSPTDREGAEAQHF.

V is TRBV4-3 and J is TRBJ2-1, with TRBD2 matching 7 bases. Germline-derived CDR1 and CDR2 are LGHNA and YSLEER. With V trimmed by 0 bases and J by 8 bases, 10 bases remained unmatched. This CDR3 has 16 amino acids. CDR3 in DNA: TGCGCCAGCAGCCAAGATTCGGGGGGAACCTTCGATGAGCAGTTCTTC. Translating it yields CASSQDSGGTFDEQFF.

This chain's CDR3 is CASLGLDFSTGELFF. The CDR3 coding sequence is TGTGCCAGCCTGGGACTAGACTTTAGCACCGGGGAGCTGTTTTTT. J is TRBJ2-2 and V is TRBV19, with TRBD2 identical over 8 bases. V shed 9 bases and J 4 bases; nucleotides not matched to a gene: 10. The V gene's germline CDR1 is LNHDA and CDR2 SQIVND (reference sequence). The CDR3 runs 15 residues.

This sequence joins TRBV11-2 and TRBJ1-2; D is unclear. This CDR3 has 13 residues. From germline, CDR1 is SGHAT and CDR2 FQNNGV. Trimming shortened V by 5 bases and J by 6 bases, and 13 bases separated the two germline ends. CDR3 residues: CASSLGPTDGYTF. CDR3 nucleotide sequence: TGTGCCAGCAGCCTAGGTCCCACGGATGGCTACACCTTC. The full variable domain, with the rest looked up from reference TRBV11-2 and TRBJ1-2, is EAGVAQSPRYKIIEKRQSVAFWCNPISGHATLYWYQQILGQGPKLLIQFQNNGVVDDSQLPKDRFSAERLKGVDSTLKIQPAKLEDSAVYLCASSLGPTDGYTFGSGTRLTVV.

The DNA of the CDR3 is TGTGCCAGTAGCCCCCGGGTGGGGGAGAGGGAGTTCTTC. It specifies CASSPRVGEREFF. The chain has TRBV19 and TRBJ2-1, with D perhaps TRBD1 or TRBD2 (5 bases each). Germline lookup yields CDR1 LNHDA and CDR2 SQIVND (reference sequence). V was cut by 6 bases and J by 14 bases, with 20 bases left in between. This CDR3 is 13 amino acids long. Complete variable domain (other parts from reference TRBV19 and TRBJ2-1): DGGITQSPKYLFRKEGQNVTLSCEQNLNHDAMYWYRQDPGQGLRLIYYSQIVNDFQKGDIAEGYSVSREKKESFPLTVTSAQKNPTAFYLCASSPRVGEREFFGPGTRLTVL.

This clone showed up just once. The chain has TRBV9 and TRBJ1-5; 7 nucleotides agree with TRBD1. Germline V gene sequence: CDR1 SGDLS, CDR2 YYNGEE. This CDR3 comprises 14 residues. V shed 3 bases and J 5 bases; nucleotides not matched to a gene: 5. The CDR3, as DNA: TGTGCCAGCAGCGCCGACAGGGTTGATCAGCCCCAGCATTTT. This translates into CASSADRVDQPQHF.

In its sample, this clone is hyperexpanded. The chain joins TRBV28 to TRBJ1-5; 9 bases align to TRBD1. Looked up from germline, CDR1 is MDHEN and CDR2 is SYDVKM. Unmatched junction bases numbered 8, after V lost 5 bases and J lost 3 bases. The CDR3 runs to 16 residues. CDR3 loop: CASSGTGLNANQPQHF. CDR3 nucleotide sequence: TGTGCCAGCAGTGGGACAGGGTTGAACGCCAATCAGCCCCAGCATTTT.

The chain has TRBV18 and TRBJ2-7; 7 bases line up with TRBD2. Germline values: CDR1 KGHSH, CDR2 LQKENI. The J segment lost 0 bases and the V segment lost 2 bases, leaving 4 bases of the junction unmatched. The CDR3 is 15 amino acids. This CDR3 is CASSPSREASYEQYF. The DNA of the CDR3 is TGTGCCAGCTCACCATCACGGGAGGCCTCCTACGAGCAGTACTTC.

The J gene is TRBJ1-3, the V gene TRBV4-2; perhaps TRBD1 as D (5 bases). CDR3 size: 17 residues. Germline V gives CDR1 LGHNA, CDR2 YNFKEQ. V lost 0 bases, J lost 7 bases, and 19 bases lay in between. The CDR3 nucleotides are TGTGCCAGCAGCCAAGATAGGGCGGCAGGGACTACTAACACCATATATTTT. It yields the protein CASSQDRAAGTTNTIYF.

V and J are TRBV7-9 and TRBJ1-5; D not certain. The length of the CDR3 is 12 residues. V lost 4 bases, J lost 6 bases, and 7 bases lay in between. The V gene's germline CDR1 is SEHNR and CDR2 FQNEAQ (reference sequence). The CDR3 here is CASSSNSQPQHF. In nucleotides, the CDR3 is TGTGCCAGCAGCTCTAATTCTCAGCCCCAGCATTTT.

V usage is TRBV2 and J usage is TRBJ1-1; tentatively, D is TRBD1 (5 bases). CDR1 and CDR2 from the germline V gene are SNHLY and FYNNEI. Trimming took 6 bases from V and 4 from J, leaving 12 bases between them. This CDR3 is 13 amino acids long. This CDR3 is CASSQGFFTEAFF. CDR3 nucleotide sequence: TGTGCCAGCAGCCAGGGCTTCTTCACTGAAGCTTTCTTT.

This chain uses TRBV28 with TRBJ1-2; tentative D call: TRBD1 (5 bases). Germline V gene sequence: CDR1 MDHEN, CDR2 SYDVKM. With 5 bases removed from V and 4 bases from J, the gap between germline ends came to 17 bases. This CDR3 is built from 15 residues. The CDR3 here is CASSPRGRMVYGYTF. Written as DNA, the CDR3 is TGTGCCAGCAGTCCTCGGGGCCGGATGGTCTATGGCTACACCTTC.

This sequence joins TRBV5-1 and TRBJ1-4; D is possibly TRBD1 (5 bases). Between the trimmed V and J ends, which lost 3 bases and 7 bases, there was a span of 16 bases. CDR1 is SGHRS, CDR2 YFSETQ, per germline. This CDR3 spans 15 amino acids. CDR3 sequence reads: CASSSTGEVGEKLFF. CDR3 sequence (DNA): TGCGCCAGCAGCTCAACAGGTGAGGTAGGTGAAAAACTGTTTTTT.

The chain couples TRBV10-3 to TRBJ1-3, with D unclear. V shed 7 bases and J shed 3 bases, with 7 bases lying between them. The CDR3 totals 12 residues. The germline CDR1 and CDR2 sequences are ENHRY and SYGVKD. CDR3: CAIKEGGNTIYF. Written as DNA, the CDR3 is TGTGCCATCAAGGAGGGTGGAAACACCATATATTTT.

The chain is built from TRBV28 and TRBJ2-7, with TRBD1 matching over 9 bases. The CDR3 loop spans 15 amino acids. The ends lost 5 bases at V and 3 bases at J; junction bases unmatched: 8. The V gene's germline CDR1 is MDHEN and CDR2 SYDVKM. The DNA for the CDR3 is TGTGCCAGCAGTCCTCCCGGGACAGGGATCTACGAGCAGTACTTC. This codes for CASSPPGTGIYEQYF.

This clone has just a few counts. V is TRBV28 and J is TRBJ1-5, with D possibly matching TRBD1 (5 bases). Germline V gives CDR1 MDHEN, CDR2 SYDVKM. The length of the CDR3 is 20 residues. Trimming took 2 bases from V and 1 from J, leaving 24 bases between them. CDR3 protein: CASSLGRGYRRASSNQPQHF. In DNA form, the CDR3 reads TGTGCCAGCAGTTTAGGACGGGGATACCGCAGGGCTAGCAGCAATCAGCCCCAGCATTTT.

V is TRBV7-9 and J is TRBJ1-1; D is ambiguous. This CDR3 has 14 amino acids. The germline CDR1 and CDR2 sequences are SEHNR and FQNEAQ (reference sequence). V lost 5 bases and J 6 bases, leaving 16 bases between the germline ends. CDR3 bases: TGTGCCAGCAGCCCTGGGGTAGGATTGGCTGAAGCTTTCTTT. It is translated as CASSPGVGLAEAFF. Together with reference TRBV7-9 and TRBJ1-1, the CDR3 gives the full variable domain: DTGVSQNPRHKITKRGQNVTFRCDPISEHNRLYWYRQTLGQGPEFLTYFQNEAQLEKSRLLSDRFSAERPKGSFSTLEIQRTEQGDSAMYLCASSPGVGLAEAFFGQGTRLTVV.

V usage is TRBV28 and J usage is TRBJ1-5; perhaps TRBD1 as D (6 bases). CDR3 length equals 17 residues. Between the trimmed V and J ends, which lost 1 base and 5 bases, there was a span of 18 bases. In germline, CDR1 is MDHEN, CDR2 SYDVKM. The CDR3, as DNA: TGTGCCAGCAGTTTATCCCTCGGGGTCGGGGGGCATCAGCCCCAGCATTTT. This encodes CASSLSLGVGGHQPQHF.

V gene TRBV5-4 combines with J gene TRBJ2-7; 7 nucleotides line up with TRBD2. The trim removed 1 base at V and 2 bases at J, leaving 6 bases unmatched. The CDR3 runs 15 residues. Germline CDR1 and CDR2: SGHNT and YYREEE (reference sequence). This CDR3 reads CASSLIELAAYEQYF. CDR3 coding DNA: TGTGCCAGCAGCTTGATCGAGCTAGCGGCCTACGAGCAGTACTTC.

In DNA form, the CDR3 reads TGTGCCACCAGTGATCCCAGGACAGGGAACACTGAAGCTTTCTTT. Its protein product is CATSDPRTGNTEAFF. The gene calls are TRBV24-1 and TRBJ1-1, with 7 positions matching TRBD1. The CDR3 runs 15 residues. CDR1 KGHDR and CDR2 SFDVKD come from the germline V gene. V was pared by 3 bases and J by 1 base, with 4 bases of the junction left unmatched.

The J gene is TRBJ2-1, the V gene TRBV9, with a weak D call TRBD2 (6 bases). Per the germline V gene, CDR1 is SGDLS and CDR2 is YYNGEE. This CDR3 spans 14 amino acids. V was trimmed by 4 bases and J by 5 bases, leaving 13 bases between them. The CDR3 DNA follows: TGTGCCAGCAGCCCCAGCGGGTTGGACAATGAGCAGTTCTTC. This sequence encodes CASSPSGLDNEQFF.